This T cell receptor (beta chain) was sequenced for a study of cytomegalovirus exposure and HLA in healthy donors. Method: immunoSEQ multiplex PCR; TCRdb's copy keeps in-frame clones and lacks some. The profile shows fewer than 150,000 clones, 88% of them singletons. This CDR3 comprises 15 residues. CDR1 and CDR2 (germline): WNHNN, SYGVQD (reference sequence). With V trimmed by 3 bases and J by 0 bases, 1 base remained unmatched. This clonotype was obtained from a woman under 30 in good health and CMV-seropositive. The chain couples TRBV10-1 to TRBJ1-4; 7 bases are shared with TRBD1. The specimen was PBMCs. The CDR3 nucleotides are TGCGCCAGCAGTGACGGGACAGCAACTAATGAAAAACTGTTTTTT. This codes for CASSDGTATNEKLFF.